This T cell receptor (beta chain) was recorded in a study of monozygotic twins with inflammatory bowel disease. Study results and caveats: Similarity of repertoires did not differ between concordant and discordant twins, possibly from limited power.

With regard to this clonotype: Its matching antigen is unknown.

The template-switching step introduced UMIs that carried a 6-nucleotide sample barcode. Reprocessing the 5' RACE reads, TCRdb reports a single entry for every CDR3 protein and omits DNA. The sample totals about 380,000 distinct CDR3 sequences. Per germline, CDR1 LGHNA and CDR2 YNFKEQ. The CDR3 is 13 residues long. The specimen was blood. This rearrangement joins TRBV4-2 to TRBJ1-5. The receptor was derived from a human donor with ulcerative colitis or Crohn's disease, or a healthy co-twin of an affected twin (not recorded which). This chain's CDR3 is CASSQGPAWPQHF.